Here is one TCR beta chain with its context. The sample comes from a study of tumor-infiltrating lymphocytes in oesophageal squamous cell carcinoma. TCRdb processed the PCR reads anew with MiXCR; each CDR3 protein has one entry. The sample lists 9,000 to 13,000 distinct CDR3 sequences; around 50% were seen once. The V gene end was trimmed by 2 bases and the J gene end by 11 bases; junction bases not matched to a gene: 17. There are 18 residues in the CDR3. The germline V gene encodes CDR1 SGHVS and CDR2 FQNEAQ. The TCR sequence derives from a male donor with esophageal squamous cell carcinoma. The V call is TRBV7-8, the J call TRBJ2-5; 13 bases match TRBD2. Sequenced input: esophageal tumor tissue. CDR3 region: CASSLNGGTSGRAVEQYF. In DNA, the CDR3 is TGTGCCAGCAGCTTAAACGGGGGTACTAGCGGGAGGGCCGTTGAGCAGTACTTC. Supplemented by reference TRBV7-8 and TRBJ2-5, the full variable domain reads GAGVSQSPRYKVAKRGQDVALRCDPISGHVSLFWYQQALGQGPEFLTYFQNEAQLDKSGLPSDRFFAERPEGSVSTLKIQRTQQEDSAVYLCASSLNGGTSGRAVEQYFGPGTRLLVL.